The TCR beta chain under discussion was sequenced for a study of CD8 T cells in ankylosing spondylitis. Study-level findings and limits: Researchers reportedly found disease-linked clones significantly enriched in matched ankylosing spondylitis synovial fluid. Some motif variants were previously reported in reactive arthritis synovial fluid and blood. Typical of ankylosing spondylitis blood, it appeared, was a TCR beta motif of eight highly homologous variants. Disease-linked clones were found to be CD8+ and relatively rare in peripheral blood.

This CDR3 region has 11 residues. The ends were cut back, 8 bases at V and 3 bases at J, with 7 bases in the middle. In germline, CDR1 is SSHAT, CDR2 FNYEAQ (reference sequence). 5'-RACE, quantitative and with molecular barcodes, yielded the TCR beta libraries. TCRdb used MiXCR to reprocess the 5' RACE reads, holding one entry per CDR3 protein. The data hold approximately 140,000 distinct CDR3 sequences, with approximately 17% observed a single time. This clonotype occurred a few times. Its antigen is not known. This is likely a read error, given that the CDR3 carries no conserved phenylalanine or tryptophan at its end.

The sequenced sample was blood, either unsorted or a sorted T cell fraction (not recorded which). The V gene is TRBV7-7, the J gene TRBJ1-1, with D perhaps TRBD1 (5 bases). The sequence derives from a male donor with ankylosing spondylitis. This CDR3 is CASLRDTEAFL. The CDR3 DNA follows: TGTGCCAGCCTCAGGGACACTGAAGCTTTCCTT.